These 11 T cell receptor beta chains share one sample of origin, sequenced in a study of T cell responses to AZD1222 COVID-19 vaccine. Some clones are missing from TCRdb's copy, which holds only in-frame ones; the method was immunoSEQ multiplex PCR. Among over 130,000 clones listed, roughly 91% were seen once. The sample consisted of peripheral blood, taken on day 0 of AZD1222 vaccination. The receptors were sampled from an adult in good health.

The chain links TRBV6-5 to TRBJ1-1, with 8 nucleotides matching TRBD1. The CDR3 runs to 14 residues. Germline lookup yields CDR1 MNHEY and CDR2 SVGAGI. V gave up 4 bases and J gave up 4 bases; unmatched junction bases: 5. CDR3 nucleotides: TGTGCCAGCAGTTTGATACAGGGGGGCACTGAAGCTTTCTTT. Its protein product is CASSLIQGGTEAFF.

The chain recombines TRBV5-1 with TRBJ2-7; D is uncertain. This CDR3 region has 13 residues. Per germline, CDR1 SGHRS and CDR2 YFSETQ. V gave up 0 bases and J gave up 4 bases, with 8 bases separating them. The CDR3 sequence is CASSLELEYEQYF. Here the CDR3 DNA reads TGCGCCAGCAGCTTGGAACTTGAATACGAGCAGTACTTC.

The J gene is TRBJ2-2, the V gene TRBV7-3; perhaps TRBD1 as D (6 bases). V lost 3 bases and J lost 5, with 7 bases in between. The CDR3 contains 13 residues. Germline V gives CDR1 SGHTA, CDR2 FQGTGA. Written as DNA, the CDR3 is TGTGCCAGCAGCTTTCAGGGGACCGGGGAGCTGTTTTTT. Protein sequence: CASSFQGTGELFF. Full variable domain (remainder filled in from reference TRBV7-3 and TRBJ2-2): GAGVSQTPSNKVTEKGKYVELRCDPISGHTALYWYRQSLGQGPEFLIYFQGTGAADDSGLPNDRFFAVRPEGSVSTLKIQRTERGDSAVYLCASSFQGTGELFFGEGSRLTVL.

This clone was detected only once. The CDR3 region has the DNA TGTGCCACCAGCAGAGATAAGGCGGAGTCACAAAAACTGTTTTTT. It specifies CATSRDKAESQKLFF. The chain has TRBV15 and TRBJ1-4; D is unresolved. Deletions cut 0 bases from V and 9 bases from J, with 14 bases between. The CDR3 spans 15 residues. From germline, CDR1 is LNHNV and CDR2 YYDKDF (reference sequence).

The rearrangement joins TRBV10-3 to TRBJ1-6; 8 bases fit TRBD1. In germline, CDR1 is ENHRY, CDR2 SYGVKD. CDR3 size: 15 residues. V lost 6 bases and J lost 6; bases outside the gene matches: 7. DNA of the CDR3: TGTGCCATCAGGGAGACAGGGGATAGTAATTCACCCCTCCACTTT. This encodes CAIRETGDSNSPLHF.

V and J are TRBV3-1 (or the pseudogene TRBV3-2) and TRBJ1-6, with no clear D. This CDR3 is 14 amino acids long. Trimming pared 2 bases from V and 7 bases from J, leaving 9 bases between. Germline CDR1 is LGHDT and CDR2 is YNNKEL (reference sequence). CDR3 coding DNA: TGTGCCAGCAGCCAATTGCCAGAAAATTCACCCCTCCACTTT. It codes for CASSQLPENSPLHF.

This chain links TRBV5-8 with TRBJ1-5; D might be TRBD1 (6 bases). Trimming removed 0 bases at V and 3 bases at J, with 13 bases between. This CDR3 comprises 16 residues. CDR1 and CDR2 (germline): SGHTS, YDEGEE. CDR3 protein: CASSLVAPGDNQPQHF. CDR3 sequence (DNA): TGTGCCAGCAGCTTGGTGGCTCCAGGGGACAATCAGCCCCAGCATTTT.

This clone has at least ten counts. The chain recombines TRBV4-1 with TRBJ1-1; D is unclear. V gave up 1 base and J gave up 1 base, with 7 bases separating them. CDR3 length: 14 residues. Germline V lookup: CDR1 MGHRA, CDR2 YSYEKL. The CDR3 is CASSQAVANTEAFF. The CDR3 DNA sequence: TGCGCCAGCAGCCAAGCGGTGGCGAACACTGAAGCTTTCTTT.

The chain recombines TRBV6-5 with TRBJ2-3; D uncertain. The V end lost 0 bases, the J end lost 1 base, and 5 bases lay between the germline ends. Germline assignment: CDR1 MNHEY and CDR2 SVGAGI. The CDR3 spans 14 residues. The CDR3, as DNA: TGTGCCAGCAGTTACTCGGGCGGCACAGATACGCAGTATTTT. As protein: CASSYSGGTDTQYF.

The chain has TRBV18 and TRBJ2-1, with D perhaps given as TRBD1 or TRBD2 (5 bases each). Between the trimmed V and J ends, which lost 3 bases and 9 bases, there was a span of 18 bases. This CDR3 region has 15 residues. Germline V gene sequence: CDR1 KGHSH, CDR2 LQKENI. CDR3 nucleotides: TGTGCCAGCTCACCGGGACCTAACTCAAGGGGTGAGCAGTTCTTC. Translating it yields CASSPGPNSRGEQFF.

The J gene is TRBJ1-2, the V gene TRBV7-8; the D gene is possibly TRBD1 (6 bases). The CDR3 loop spans 13 amino acids. The ends were cut back, 5 bases at V and 7 bases at J, with 14 bases in the middle. The germline V gene encodes CDR1 SGHVS and CDR2 FQNEAQ. CDR3 region: CASSQPGESGYTF. The CDR3 DNA is TGTGCCAGCAGCCAGCCAGGGGAAAGTGGCTACACCTTC.